The clone carrying this T cell receptor (beta chain) was detected only a few times. The primer mix had 60 Vbeta and 13 Jbeta primers. The method was immunoSEQ multiplex PCR; TCRdb's version includes in-frame clones alone and lacks a portion of them. This sample has around 170,000 clones, with around 82% found just once. The data were taken from a study of cytomegalovirus exposure and HLA in healthy donors. The V gene lost 5 bases and the J gene lost 0 bases, with 7 bases spanning the gap. This CDR3 is 13 amino acids long. CDR1 MGHRA and CDR2 YSYEKL come from the germline V gene. The rearrangement joins TRBV4-1 to TRBJ1-1; D remains ambiguous. This receptor was obtained from a boy aged 2 to 9 in good health and CMV-seronegative. The sequencing input was PBMCs. The DNA of the CDR3 is TGCGCCAGCAGCGGTCAGATGAACACTGAAGCTTTCTTT. Translation: CASSGQMNTEAFF.